This T cell receptor beta chain was captured in a study of blood T cells in healthy people across ages. Overall study context: About one barcoded beta molecule was captured per two T cells (by template switching). Findings and limits, study-wide: Older individuals had lower TCR beta diversity per million T cells (the decline was roughly linear). Naive T cell percentage showed a strong correlation with TCR beta diversity.

This clonotype has only a few counts. Its antigen is undetermined. A second about 7 to 11 cycle PCR used barcoded and J-beta primers. TCRdb reanalysed the 5' RACE reads using MiXCR and keeps one entry per CDR3 protein. The sample carries around 1.5 million distinct CDR3 sequences, approximately 63% recorded once. The people who gave samples were healthy Caucasians from Russia, aged roughly 6 to 100. V dropped 6 bases and J dropped 4; count of bases not matched to a gene: 7. Germline CDR1 reads MRHNA; CDR2 reads SNTAGT. The length of the CDR3 is 15 residues. The TCR comes from a young man in good health. The rearrangement joins TRBV6-4 to TRBJ2-3; the match to TRBD2 covers 10 bases. Sequencing was carried out using blood. The CDR3 loop is CASSNSGGFPDTQYF. CDR3 DNA sequence: TGTGCCAGCAGCAATAGCGGGGGGTTTCCAGATACGCAGTATTTT.